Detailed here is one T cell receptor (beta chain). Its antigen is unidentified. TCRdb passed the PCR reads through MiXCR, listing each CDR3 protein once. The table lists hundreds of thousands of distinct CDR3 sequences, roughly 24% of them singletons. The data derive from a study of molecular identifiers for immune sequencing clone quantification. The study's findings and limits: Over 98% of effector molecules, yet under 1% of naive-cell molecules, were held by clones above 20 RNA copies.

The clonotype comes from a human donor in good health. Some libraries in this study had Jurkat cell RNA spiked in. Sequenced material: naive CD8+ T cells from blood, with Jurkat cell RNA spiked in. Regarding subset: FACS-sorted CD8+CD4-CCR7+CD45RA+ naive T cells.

The CDR3 region is CASSPWDGPGAYEQYF. In nucleotides, the CDR3 is TGTGCCAGCAGCCCCTGGGACGGCCCAGGCGCCTACGAGCAGTACTTC. The chain links TRBV7-9 to TRBJ2-7; either TRBD1 or TRBD2 may fit D (5 bases each). Trimming pared 5 bases from V and 2 bases from J, leaving 19 bases between. This CDR3 comprises 16 residues. In germline, CDR1 is SEHNR, CDR2 FQNEAQ (reference sequence).